The 7 T cell receptor beta chains presented below share a single source sample, sequenced in a study of Graves' ophthalmopathy and Graves' hyperthyroidism. CDR3 regions of TCR beta were amplified from RNA transcripts. Second-round multiplex PCR came after a first-round RT-PCR that employed HTBI primers. TCRdb itself ran the multiplex PCR reads through MiXCR, one entry per CDR3 protein. This repertoire shows hundreds of thousands of distinct CDR3 sequences, approximately 21% found once; its top ten account for roughly 3%. Sequenced material: peripheral blood. Source of these receptors: a woman aged 18-29 years with stable Graves' hyperthyroidism.

This clonotype was seen repeatedly, ten times or more. The V call is TRBV24-1, the J call TRBJ1-1, with D hard to call. Deletions cut 9 bases from V and 0 bases from J, with 10 bases between. The CDR3 length is 13 residues. Germline V gives CDR1 KGHDR, CDR2 SFDVKD. CDR3: CATVNTMNTEAFF. CDR3 DNA sequence: TGTGCCACCGTGAACACTATGAACACTGAAGCTTTCTTT.

This clonotype was observed once. CDR3 protein: CASSQTAQETQYF. The CDR3 DNA is TGTGCCAGCAGCCAGACGGCCCAAGAGACCCAGTACTTC. The gene calls are TRBV7-6 and TRBJ2-5; D remains ambiguous. Trimming took off 5 bases at V and 1 base at J, with 8 bases between the two ends. CDR3 size: 13 residues. Per germline, CDR1 SGHVS and CDR2 FNYEAQ. Filled out from reference TRBV7-6 and TRBJ2-5, the complete variable domain reads GAGVSQSPRYKVTKRGQDVALRCDPISGHVSLYWYRQALGQGPEFLTYFNYEAQQDKSGLPNDRFSAERPEGSISTLTIQRTEQRDSAMYRCASSQTAQETQYFGPGTRLLVL.

This chain links TRBV20-1 with TRBJ1-2; D remains ambiguous. V lost 5 bases to trimming and J lost 4 bases, with 11 bases between them. Germline CDR1 reads DFQATT; CDR2 reads SNEGSKA (reference sequence). This CDR3 is built from 12 residues. The CDR3 region has the DNA TGCAGTGCTGCACCGGACCTCTATGGCTACACCTTC. This sequence encodes CSAAPDLYGYTF.

Many counts were recorded for this clonotype. This chain joins TRBV4-1 and TRBJ2-2, with 7 bases that match TRBD1. V lost 0 bases to trimming and J lost 7 bases; unmatched junction nucleotides: 5. CDR3 size: 15 residues. Per the germline V gene, CDR1 is MGHRA and CDR2 is YSYEKL. CDR3 amino acids: CASSQDRRGNGELFF. As DNA, the CDR3 is TGCGCCAGCAGCCAAGATCGCAGGGGGAACGGGGAGCTGTTTTTT.

The table lists this clonotype with many counts. V usage is TRBV5-1 and J usage is TRBJ2-5; 12 bases line up with TRBD2. The V gene's germline CDR1 is SGHRS and CDR2 YFSETQ. With 0 bases clipped from V and 2 bases from J, the junction kept 11 bases outside the gene matches. The CDR3 has 19 residues. The CDR3 nucleotides are TGCGCCAGCAGCTTGGGTCCTGCGGGGACTAGCGGGCCTCAAGAGACCCAGTACTTC. Protein sequence: CASSLGPAGTSGPQETQYF.

This clonotype was counted at least ten times. The chain has TRBV6-1 and TRBJ1-1; D is unclear. The CDR3 consists of 13 residues. V gave up 5 bases and J gave up 3 bases, with 10 bases separating them. CDR1 MNHNS and CDR2 SASEGT come from the germline V gene. CDR3 DNA sequence: TGTGCCAGCAGTATCCTGGTAGACACTGAAGCTTTCTTT. As protein: CASSILVDTEAFF.

This clonotype has a count of ten or more. This rearrangement joins TRBV27 to TRBJ2-7; D call uncertain. V lost 3 bases, J lost 0 bases, and 9 bases lay in between. Per the germline V gene, CDR1 is MNHEY and CDR2 is SMNVEV (reference sequence). The CDR3 is 14 amino acids. This CDR3 is CASSFRLDSYEQYF. As DNA, the CDR3 is TGTGCCAGCAGTTTCCGACTCGACTCCTACGAGCAGTACTTC.